Sequencing of this T cell receptor (beta chain) was carried out in a study of CD4 and CD8 cells across lung adenocarcinoma regions. TCRdb reanalysed the PCR reads using MiXCR and keeps one entry per CDR3 protein. The repertoire includes 5,000 to 8,000 distinct CDR3 sequences, about 45% of them detected once, and about a fifth sits in the top ten. This CDR3 is built from 15 residues. The V gene's germline CDR1 is SGHVS and CDR2 FNYEAQ. V trimming: 6 bases; J trimming: 8 bases; junction bases outside the gene matches: 7. The patients had localized lung adenocarcinoma, a non-small cell subtype. The source of this sequence is a female donor with lung adenocarcinoma. The CD4 and CD8 labels of this study may be unreliable. This chain uses TRBV7-6 with TRBJ2-2, with 12 bases identical to TRBD2. Sequencing was performed on CD8+ T cells from the center of a lung tumor. CDR3 sequence (DNA): TGTGCCAGCAGTCCAAGGACTAGCGGGGAGGGGGAGCTGTTTTTT. Protein sequence: CASSPRTSGEGELFF.